The present T cell receptor beta chain was sequenced within a study of shared clonotypes between healthy human individuals. Study information: Each donor had three CD4 naive, three CD4 memory, two CD8 naive and one CD8 memory plate.

The data were produced by immunoSEQ multiplex PCR, yet TCRdb's version contains in-frame clones alone and is incomplete. The sample shows around 2,000,000 clones, just under 95% of them seen only once. The V gene lost 0 bases and the J gene lost 0 bases, with 14 bases spanning the gap. Per germline, CDR1 MGHRA and CDR2 YSYEKL. The CDR3 runs to 17 residues. The naive CD8 fraction comprised CD45RO-negative cells positively selected for CCR7 and excluded terminally differentiated effector memory CD45RA+ cells. The receptor was derived from a man aged 18 to 29 in good health. The genes are TRBV4-1 and TRBJ1-1, with a weak D call TRBD1 (5 bases). Sequencing used naive CD8+ T cells sorted from blood. The CDR3 coding sequence is TGCGCCAGCAGCCAAGATGACGGGGCAGGGTTGAACACTGAAGCTTTCTTT. Translated: CASSQDDGAGLNTEAFF.